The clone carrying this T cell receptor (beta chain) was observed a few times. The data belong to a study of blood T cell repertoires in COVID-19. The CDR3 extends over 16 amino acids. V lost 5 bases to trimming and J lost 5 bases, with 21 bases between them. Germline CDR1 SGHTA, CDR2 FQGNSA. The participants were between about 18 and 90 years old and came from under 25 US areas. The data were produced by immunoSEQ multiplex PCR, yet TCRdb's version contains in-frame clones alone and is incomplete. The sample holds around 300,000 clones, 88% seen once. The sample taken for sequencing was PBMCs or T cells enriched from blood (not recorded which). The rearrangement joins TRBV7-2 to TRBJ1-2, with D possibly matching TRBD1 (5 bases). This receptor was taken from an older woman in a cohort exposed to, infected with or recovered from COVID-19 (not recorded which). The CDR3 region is CASSQNFLAGGYGYTF. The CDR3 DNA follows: TGTGCCAGCAGCCAGAACTTTCTGGCGGGGGGTTATGGCTACACCTTC.